This T cell receptor (beta chain) was retrieved from a study of CD8 T cells in Susac syndrome. CDR1 is SGHAT and CDR2 is FQNNGV in the germline V gene. The CDR3 has 15 residues. V gave up 6 bases and J gave up 5 bases; unmatched junction bases: 7. TCR beta sequencing was performed on blood CD8+ and CD4+ T cells. Negative isolation yielded CD4+ and CD8+ T cells, and FACS enriched TEMRA cells. Reverse transcription used roughly 0.45 to 1 ug RNA and random hexamers. TCRdb itself ran the immunoSEQ multiplex PCR reads through MiXCR, one entry per CDR3 protein. The sample records under 350,000 distinct CDR3 sequences, 92% being singletons.

The receptor's source is a human donor with multiple sclerosis. The chain uses TRBV11-2 and TRBJ2-1; 10 nucleotides align to TRBD1. Sequenced input: CD4+ T cells from PBMCs. CDR3 loop: CASRPGTGAHNEQFF. In nucleotides, the CDR3 is TGTGCCAGCAGACCCGGGACAGGGGCCCACAATGAGCAGTTCTTC.